This TCR beta chain was identified during a study of technical replicates of blood from several donors. Germline V gene data show CDR1 as SEHNR and CDR2 as FQNEAQ (reference sequence). CDR3 size: 14 residues. V was cut by 0 bases and J by 1 base, with 6 bases left in between. The method was immunoSEQ multiplex PCR; TCRdb's version includes in-frame clones alone and lacks a portion of them. The sample holds more than 65,000 clones, around nine tenths seen once. The sequence was obtained from a human donor in good health. Some clones in this sample may be carry-over from other donors' samples. The rearrangement joins TRBV7-9 to TRBJ1-2; D ambiguous. The specimen sequenced was PBMCs. The CDR3 is CASSLAAVNYGYTF. The CDR3 nucleotides read TGTGCCAGCAGCTTAGCTGCGGTTAACTATGGCTACACCTTC.